The clone carrying this T cell receptor (beta chain) showed up just once. The antigen is unknown. These data belong to a study of spatial heterogeneity in lung cancer. Study context: Detected sequences consistently included more beta-chain ones than alpha-chain ones. TCR transcript abundance in tumor regions was strongly correlated with the T cell module score obtained from matched bulk RNA-seq. More than 8.5 raw reads, on average, carried each unique TCR and UMI combination.

Every cDNA TCR molecule received its own unique molecular identifier. TCRdb reprocessed the 5' RACE reads via MiXCR and lists one record per CDR3 protein. The sample gives around 95,000 distinct CDR3 sequences, approximately 4% of which show up once; 21% is in the top ten. The time point: sample taken at primary tumor resection. Germline CDR1 SGHTA, CDR2 FQGNSA. The CDR3 consists of 14 residues. The V end was cut by 5 bases, the J end by 4 bases, with 14 bases between. Points from the study as a whole: Mutation counts in tumors were tracked by counts of expanded intratumoral alpha and beta TCRs.

This receptor was obtained from a male donor with early-stage non-small cell lung cancer. This chain joins TRBV7-2 and TRBJ1-2, with no clear D. Source: lung tumor tissue, taken at surgery. CDR3 amino acids: CASSLLRQSYGYTF. In DNA, the CDR3 is TGTGCCAGCAGCCTACTTCGACAAAGCTATGGCTACACCTTC.